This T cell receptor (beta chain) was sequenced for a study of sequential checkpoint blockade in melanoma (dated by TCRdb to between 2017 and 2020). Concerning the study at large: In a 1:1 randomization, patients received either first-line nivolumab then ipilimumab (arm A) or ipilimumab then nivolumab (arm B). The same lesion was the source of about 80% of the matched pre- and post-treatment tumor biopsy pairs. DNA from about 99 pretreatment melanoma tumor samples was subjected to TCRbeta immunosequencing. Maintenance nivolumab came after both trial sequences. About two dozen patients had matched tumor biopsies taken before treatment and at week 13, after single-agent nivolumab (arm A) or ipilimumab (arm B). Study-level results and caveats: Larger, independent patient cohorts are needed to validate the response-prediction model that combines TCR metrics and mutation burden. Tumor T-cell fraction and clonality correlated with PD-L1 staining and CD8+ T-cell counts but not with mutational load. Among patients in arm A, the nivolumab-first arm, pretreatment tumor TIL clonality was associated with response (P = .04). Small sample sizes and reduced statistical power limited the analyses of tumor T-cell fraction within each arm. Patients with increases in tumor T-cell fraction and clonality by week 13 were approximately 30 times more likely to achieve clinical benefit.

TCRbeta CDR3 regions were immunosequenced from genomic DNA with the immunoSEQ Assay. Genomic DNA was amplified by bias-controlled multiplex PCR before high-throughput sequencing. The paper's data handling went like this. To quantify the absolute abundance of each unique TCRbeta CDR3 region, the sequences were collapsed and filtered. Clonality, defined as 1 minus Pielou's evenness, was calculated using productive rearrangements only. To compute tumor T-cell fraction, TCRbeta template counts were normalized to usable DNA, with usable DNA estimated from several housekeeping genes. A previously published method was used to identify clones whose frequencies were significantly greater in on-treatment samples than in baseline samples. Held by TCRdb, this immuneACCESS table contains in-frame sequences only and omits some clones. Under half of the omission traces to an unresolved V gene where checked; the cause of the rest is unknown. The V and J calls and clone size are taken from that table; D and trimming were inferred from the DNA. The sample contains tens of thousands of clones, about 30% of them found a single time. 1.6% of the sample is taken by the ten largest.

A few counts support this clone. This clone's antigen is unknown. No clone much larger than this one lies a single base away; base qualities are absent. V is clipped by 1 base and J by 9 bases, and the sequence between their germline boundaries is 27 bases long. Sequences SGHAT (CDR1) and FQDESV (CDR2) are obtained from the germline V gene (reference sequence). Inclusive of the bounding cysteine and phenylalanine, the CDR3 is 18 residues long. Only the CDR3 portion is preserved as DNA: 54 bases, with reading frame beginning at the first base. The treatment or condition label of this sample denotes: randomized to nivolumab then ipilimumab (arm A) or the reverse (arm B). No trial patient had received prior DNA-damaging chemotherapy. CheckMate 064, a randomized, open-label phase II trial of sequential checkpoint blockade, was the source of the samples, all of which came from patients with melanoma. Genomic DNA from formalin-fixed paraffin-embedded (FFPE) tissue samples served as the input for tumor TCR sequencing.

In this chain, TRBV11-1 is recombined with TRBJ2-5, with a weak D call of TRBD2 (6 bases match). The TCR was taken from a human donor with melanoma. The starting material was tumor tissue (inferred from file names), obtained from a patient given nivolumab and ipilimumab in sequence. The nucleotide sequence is TGTGCCAGCAGCTTAGAGCCAGGGCGGGGTACTGGACCGTCGGCCCAGTACTTC. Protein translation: CASSLEPGRGTGPSAQYF.